Below are 29 T cell receptor beta chains sequenced from a single sample in a study of blood T cells in healthy people across ages. Using a J-beta primer mix together with a sample-barcoded 5' primer, a second PCR was run for roughly 6 to 12 cycles. MiXCR, run by TCRdb on the 5' RACE reads, gives a single entry per CDR3 protein. The profile shows about 570,000 distinct CDR3 sequences, 27% of them singletons. The specimen sequenced was blood. The source is a woman in her 70s in good health.

Points on this clonotype: A much larger clone sits a single nucleotide away, making a read error possible. The rearrangement joins TRBV20-1 to TRBJ2-7; maybe TRBD2 (6 bases). This CDR3 is 14 amino acids long. V shed 1 base and J shed 4 bases, with 14 bases lying between them. Germline loops: CDR1 DFQATT, CDR2 SNEGSKA (reference sequence). For the CDR3, the DNA is TGCAGTGCTAGAGTGGAGGGGTGGGAATACGAGCAGTACTTC. Amino acid sequence: CSARVEGWEYEQYF.

This clonotype was picked up many times. The chain employs TRBV11-3 and TRBJ1-2; D remains unclear. Trimming removed 0 bases at V and 8 bases at J, with 19 bases between. The V gene's germline CDR1 is SGHNT and CDR2 YENEEA. The CDR3 contains 16 residues. CDR3 DNA: TGTGCCAGCAGCTTAGATTTACCCCGCCCGGGCGCCGGCTACACCTTC. It yields the protein CASSLDLPRPGAGYTF. Combining the CDR3 with reference TRBV11-3 and TRBJ1-2 gives the whole variable domain EAGVVQSPRYKIIEKKQPVAFWCNPISGHNTLYWYLQNLGQGPELLIRYENEEAVDDSQLPKDRFSAERLKGVDSTLKIQPAELGDSAVYLCASSLDLPRPGAGYTFGSGTRLTVV.

This clonotype was seen only a few times. The CDR3 region has the DNA TGTGCCAGCAGATCAGGCCCTTCCTACAATGAGCAGTTCTTC. Amino acids: CASRSGPSYNEQFF. This chain links TRBV6-6 with TRBJ2-1; D is undetermined. The CDR3 has 14 amino acids. V was clipped by 6 bases and J by 1 base, with 10 bases between them. CDR1 is MNHNY, CDR2 SVGAGI, per germline (reference sequence).

The V gene is TRBV27, the J gene TRBJ2-2; the match to TRBD1 covers 12 bases. CDR1 is MNHEY and CDR2 is SMNVEV in the germline V gene (reference sequence). There are 15 residues in the CDR3. The trim removed 7 bases at V and 6 bases at J, leaving 6 bases unmatched. In nucleotides, the CDR3 is TGTGCCAGCAAACCGGGACAGGGGGCGTCCGGGGAGCTGTTTTTT. Amino acid sequence: CASKPGQGASGELFF.

This clonotype was recorded at least ten times. The chain couples TRBV29-1 to TRBJ2-6; D is uncertain. The CDR3 has 15 residues. The V end was cut by 2 bases, the J end by 0 bases, with 8 bases between. Germline values: CDR1 SQVTM, CDR2 ANQGSEA. CDR3 loop: CSVEFRSSGANVLTF. As DNA, the CDR3 is TGCAGCGTTGAATTCCGCAGCTCTGGGGCCAACGTCCTGACTTTC.

This clonotype was counted only a few times. J is TRBJ2-2 and V is TRBV7-2, with 9 bases fitting TRBD1. The germline V gene has CDR1 SGHTA and CDR2 FQGNSA. V dropped 5 bases and J dropped 5; count of bases not matched to a gene: 6. The CDR3 is 15 residues long. In DNA, the CDR3 is TGTGCCAGCAGCGCGGACAGGGGTGAAACCGGGGAGCTGTTTTTT. Amino acid sequence: CASSADRGETGELFF.

The V call is TRBV20-1, the J call TRBJ2-7; D is ambiguous. The CDR3 runs 12 residues. Trimming removed 6 bases at V and 6 bases at J, with 15 bases between. Germline assignment: CDR1 DFQATT and CDR2 SNEGSKA (reference sequence). The CDR3: CSAQGATTEQYF. For the CDR3, the DNA is TGCAGTGCCCAAGGTGCGACGACCGAGCAGTACTTC.

The chain uses TRBV6-2 or TRBV6-3 and TRBJ2-5; tentatively, D is TRBD1 (6 bases). The last part of the DNA fits TRBJ2-1 better; the J call may be wrong. The CDR3 is 15 amino acids. The germline V gene has CDR1 MNHEY and CDR2 SVGEGT. CDR3 sequence (DNA): TGTGCCAGCAGTTACCTCGGGACACAAACCTACGAGCAGTTCTTC. The encoded protein is CASSYLGTQTYEQFF.

This clonotype was picked up a small number of times. The CDR3 region has the DNA TGTGCCAGCAGGCGGGAGAACGGGGCCAACGTCCTGACTTTC. This translates into CASRRENGANVLTF. The gene calls are TRBV2 and TRBJ2-6, with 7 positions matching TRBD2. Germline V gene data show CDR1 as SNHLY and CDR2 as FYNNEI. V lost 6 bases, J lost 4 bases, and 3 bases stayed unmatched. CDR3 length equals 14 residues.

The sample holds a few counts of this clonotype. The chain carries TRBV6-5 and TRBJ2-5; a weak D match, TRBD1 (5 bases). The J call may not be correct, given that the DNA end is closer to TRBJ2-7. This CDR3 comprises 15 residues. CDR1 MNHEY and CDR2 SVGAGI come from the germline V gene. The CDR3 DNA sequence: TGTGCCAGCAGACCCAGGGTCCTTGGTAGCTACGAGCAGTACTTC. The encoded protein is CASRPRVLGSYEQYF.

This CDR3 is CSTNSYGYTF. The CDR3 region has the DNA TGCAGTACTAACAGTTATGGCTACACCTTC. This sequence joins TRBV20-1 and TRBJ1-2; no clear D gene. Germline V lookup: CDR1 DFQATT, CDR2 SNEGSKA (reference sequence). Trimming pared 8 bases from V and 5 bases from J, leaving 9 bases between. The CDR3 is made up of 10 amino acids.

This clonotype was seen a few times. This chain links TRBV24-1 with TRBJ2-7, with 7 bases identical to TRBD1. CDR1 KGHDR and CDR2 SFDVKD come from the germline V gene. V shed 3 bases, J shed 2 bases, and the junction held 3 bases outside the gene matches. This CDR3 comprises 14 residues. The CDR3 nucleotides are TGTGCCACCAGTGATCCGGGACAGACCTACGAGCAGTACTTC. Its protein product is CATSDPGQTYEQYF.

The DNA of the CDR3 is TGTGCCAGCAGCCGGACGGCCTCGCGCTTCTACAATGAGCAGTTCTTC. It yields the protein CASSRTASRFYNEQFF. The chain is built from TRBV21-1 and TRBJ2-1; the table assigns TRBD2, which was not confirmed against the DNA. TRBV21-1 has pseudogene status. CDR3 size: 16 residues.

This clonotype was seen more than once but under ten times. Germline and junction disagree at one end, which may indicate a read error. The V gene is TRBV20-1, the J gene TRBJ2-5, with unresolved D. The CDR3 totals 11 residues. The germline CDR1 and CDR2 sequences are DFQATT and SNEGSKA (reference sequence). CDR3: CSSRRGETQYF. The DNA for the CDR3 is TGCAGTTCTAGACGTGGAGAGACCCAGTACTTC.

This clonotype came up a few times. This chain connects TRBV10-3 to TRBJ2-5, with 8 bases fitting TRBD1. The CDR3 length is 14 residues. CDR1 and CDR2 from the germline V gene are ENHRY and SYGVKD. After removal of 3 bases from V and 3 bases from J, the junction contained 3 bases not matched to a gene. The CDR3 nucleotides read TGTGCCATCAGTGACCAGACAGGGGAAGAGACCCAGTACTTC. It encodes CAISDQTGEETQYF.

The chain couples TRBV20-1 to TRBJ2-3, with 8 nucleotides matching TRBD1. Germline V gene lookup returns CDR1 DFQATT and CDR2 SNEGSKA (reference sequence). This CDR3 has 14 amino acids. The V gene end was trimmed by 3 bases and the J gene end by 6 bases; junction bases not matched to a gene: 8. CDR3 residues: CSARTGAGADTQYF. In nucleotides, the CDR3 is TGCAGTGCTAGGACAGGGGCTGGGGCTGATACGCAGTATTTT.

This clonotype was counted a few times. The chain joins TRBV19 to TRBJ2-1; TRBD1 matches at 8 bases. The J call could be wrong; TRBJ2-7 is a better fit for the DNA end. CDR3 length equals 12 residues. Germline CDR1 reads LNHDA; CDR2 reads SQIVND (reference sequence). The CDR3 sequence: CATSDRVNEQYF. The CDR3 DNA reads as TGTGCCACCTCGGACAGGGTCAACGAGCAGTACTTC.

This clonotype was seen a few times. This chain uses TRBV10-3 with TRBJ2-1; 8 bases agree with TRBD1. The closer fit of TRBJ2-7 to the DNA end suggests the J call may be wrong. Germline lookup yields CDR1 ENHRY and CDR2 SYGVKD. The CDR3 loop spans 12 amino acids. CDR3 sequence: CAIRQGDYEQYF. CDR3 coding DNA: TGTGCCATCAGACAGGGGGACTACGAGCAGTACTTC.

This clonotype was observed a few times. The gene calls are TRBV18 and TRBJ2-5, with D unresolved. V lost 5 bases and J lost 1, with 8 bases in between. The germline V gene encodes CDR1 KGHSH and CDR2 LQKENI. The CDR3 has 13 residues. CDR3 loop: CASSSLPQETQYF. The CDR3 DNA reads TGTGCCAGCTCATCGCTACCCCAAGAGACCCAGTACTTC. Together with reference TRBV18 and TRBJ2-5, the CDR3 gives the full variable domain: NAGVMQNPRHLVRRRGQEARLRCSPMKGHSHVYWYRQLPEEGLKFMVYLQKENIIDESGMPKERFSAEFPKEGPSILRIQQVVRGDSAAYFCASSSLPQETQYFGPGTRLLVL.

Comments on this clonotype: At one end the junction does not follow the germline gene, possibly because of a read error. This chain connects TRBV4-3 to TRBJ2-7, with D uncertain. Germline V CDR1 and CDR2: LGHNA, YSLEER. The CDR3 covers 15 residues. CDR3 DNA: TGCGCCCGCAGCCAAGAGGTCGGTAGCTCCTACGAGCAGTACTTC. Its translation is CARSQEVGSSYEQYF.

This clonotype came up once. One junction end does not reproduce the germline sequence, and a read error may be involved. This chain connects TRBV3-1 to TRBJ1-4; 9 positions agree with TRBD1. Germline V CDR1 and CDR2: LGHDT, YNNKEL (reference sequence). The CDR3 has 18 residues. The CDR3 nucleotides are TGTGCCAGCAGCCAAGATAACACAGGGGGCCGTCCGGGTGAAAAACTGGTTTTT. It translates to CASSQDNTGGRPGEKLVF.

The chain is built from TRBV20-1 and TRBJ2-3, with TRBD2 matching over 8 bases. The germline CDR1 and CDR2 sequences are DFQATT and SNEGSKA (reference sequence). Trimming took 0 bases from V and 6 from J; bases not matched to a gene: 2. The CDR3 is 13 residues long. CDR3: CSARDGGVDTQYF. In DNA form, the CDR3 reads TGCAGTGCTAGAGACGGGGGGGTGGATACGCAGTATTTT.

The J gene is TRBJ1-4, the V gene TRBV4-3; D perhaps matches TRBD1 (6 bases). Germline V gene data show CDR1 as LGHNA and CDR2 as YSLEER. Trimming shortened V by 0 bases and J by 5 bases, and 13 bases separated the two germline ends. This CDR3 is 16 amino acids long. The chain's CDR3 is CASSQDRGGLNEKLFF. In DNA form, the CDR3 reads TGCGCCAGCAGCCAAGATCGGGGGGGGCTGAATGAAAAACTGTTTTTT.

This clonotype was found a few times. This chain connects TRBV11-3 to TRBJ2-1; D is perhaps TRBD2 (7 bases). The CDR3 runs to 17 residues. Germline CDR1 SGHNT, CDR2 YENEEA. Trimming took 5 bases from V and 8 from J, leaving 25 bases between them. The CDR3 bases are TGTGCCAGCAGCCCCCCGGTTCCGCGGGGGACATTTGATGAGCAGTTCTTC. It encodes CASSPPVPRGTFDEQFF. The complete variable domain, with remaining parts taken from reference TRBV11-3 and TRBJ2-1, reads EAGVVQSPRYKIIEKKQPVAFWCNPISGHNTLYWYLQNLGQGPELLIRYENEEAVDDSQLPKDRFSAERLKGVDSTLKIQPAELGDSAVYLCASSPPVPRGTFDEQFFGPGTRLTVL.

The table lists this clonotype with a few counts. The chain recombines TRBV4-1 with TRBJ1-1; D gene unclear. V was shortened by 7 bases and J by 2 bases, with 14 bases between the two germline ends. Per the germline V gene, CDR1 is MGHRA and CDR2 is YSYEKL. The CDR3 totals 14 residues. The CDR3 nucleotides read TGCGCCAGCATGAGAGAGACTTCTAACACTGAAGCTTTCTTT. The encoded protein is CASMRETSNTEAFF.

In its sample, this clonotype was seen a few times. The rearrangement links TRBV29-1 to TRBJ1-2; TRBD1 matches at 8 bases. This CDR3 region has 14 residues. The ends lost 6 bases at V and 5 bases at J; junction bases unmatched: 11. CDR1 and CDR2 from the germline V gene are SQVTM and ANQGSEA. The CDR3 DNA reads as TGCAGCGTCCAAACCGGACAGGGAGGATATGGCTACACCTTC. This translates into CSVQTGQGGYGYTF.

This clonotype was detected a few times. This rearrangement joins TRBV29-1 to TRBJ2-3; D may be TRBD2 (7 bases). This CDR3 has 14 amino acids. V lost 7 bases, J lost 4 bases, and 18 bases lay in between. In germline, CDR1 is SQVTM, CDR2 ANQGSEA. CDR3 sequence: CSAVGGRSADTQYF. The CDR3 DNA follows: TGCAGCGCCGTCGGGGGGCGATCCGCAGATACGCAGTATTTT.

V is TRBV21-1 and J is TRBJ2-7; no DNA check was done on the table's D call, TRBD2. TRBV21-1 is recorded as a pseudogene. This CDR3 has 11 amino acids. The CDR3 nucleotides read TGCATCCGGGAGGTCACCTACGAGCAGTACTTC. The encoded protein is CIREVTYEQYF.

The chain uses TRBV11-3 and TRBJ2-5; D uncertain. The J call is in doubt because the DNA end fits TRBJ2-1 better. Germline CDR1 is SGHNT and CDR2 is YENEEA. The CDR3 contains 12 residues. For the CDR3, the DNA is TGTGCCAGCAGCTTGGTCGTCGATGAGCAGTTCTTC. It is translated as CASSLVVDEQFF.